One sample yielded the 8 T cell receptor beta chains listed below, sequenced in a study of Ad26.COV2.S vaccination and SARS-CoV-2 variants (dated by TCRdb to about 2021). The sample's treatment or condition label, decoded: around 19 received Ad26.COV2.S at low or high dose, single or two shots; 5 received placebo; per-sample allocation not given. Repertoires of vaccine and placebo recipients were sequenced from samples taken on day 63 after the first injection. The library was prepared using the immunoSEQ multiplex PCR assay. TCRdb limited this immuneACCESS table to in-frame rearrangements with V and J called. A share of clones is missing; checked studies link under half to unresolved V genes, and the rest is unexplained. The sample table contains approximately 410,000 clones; only one count was recorded for roughly 88% of them. Around 3.6% of the sample is taken by the ten largest. The sequencing used peripheral blood, collected in a trial of Ad26.COV2.S vaccine versus placebo. These receptor sequences come from a person between 18 and 59 years old who received the Ad26.COV2.S COVID-19 vaccine or a placebo.

The genes are TRBV12-3 or TRBV12-4 and TRBJ2-7; D is unresolved. Trimming pared 6 bases from V and 6 bases from J, leaving 15 bases between. CDR3 size: 13 residues. CDR3 loop: CASRRGALTEQYF. The CDR3 DNA follows: TGTGCCAGCAGGCGCGGAGCCCTAACCGAGCAGTACTTC.

The chain recombines TRBV27 with TRBJ1-6; no firm D call. This CDR3 is 14 amino acids long. In germline, CDR1 is MNHEY, CDR2 SMNVEV (reference sequence). V lost 2 bases, J lost 6 bases, and 8 bases lay in between. Written as DNA, the CDR3 is TGTGCCAGCAGTTTAGCGGGGTTTAATTCACCCCTCCACTTT. Amino acids: CASSLAGFNSPLHF.

CDR3 protein: CASSTGWGTGELFF. In nucleotides, the CDR3 is TGCGCCAGCAGCACAGGGTGGGGCACCGGGGAGCTGTTTTTT. The chain uses TRBV5-1 and TRBJ2-2; tentative D call: TRBD1 (6 bases). CDR1 and CDR2 from the germline V gene are SGHRS and YFSETQ. The CDR3 has 14 amino acids. Trimming removed 4 bases at V and 4 bases at J, with 11 bases between.

The rearrangement links TRBV7-6 to TRBJ2-7, with TRBD1 identical over 10 bases. Losses at the gene ends were 5 bases for V and 6 bases for J; bases not matched to a gene: 13. Per germline, CDR1 SGHVS and CDR2 FNYEAQ. The CDR3 is 16 residues long. DNA for the CDR3: TGTGCCAGCAGCCCAGAAGCCGGGACAGGGGAGGGCGAGCAGTACTTC. Protein product: CASSPEAGTGEGEQYF.

The rearrangement uses TRBV7-8 and TRBJ1-2; 8 bases map to TRBD1. This CDR3 is built from 16 residues. J gave up 4 bases and V 1 base, and 8 bases lay outside the gene matches. Looked up from germline, CDR1 is SGHVS and CDR2 is FQNEAQ. The CDR3 sequence: CASSLVRDRGRYGYTF. DNA for the CDR3: TGTGCCAGCAGCTTAGTGAGAGACAGGGGACGCTATGGCTACACCTTC.

This chain joins TRBV5-1 and TRBJ1-5; the D is unclear. CDR1 and CDR2 from the germline V gene are SGHRS and YFSETQ. Trimming pared 0 bases from V and 5 bases from J, leaving 9 bases between. This CDR3 spans 14 amino acids. CDR3 coding DNA: TGCGCCAGCAGCTTGGAGGGTCCGGATCAGCCCCAGCATTTT. Protein: CASSLEGPDQPQHF.

This chain connects TRBV7-2 to TRBJ1-4; no reliable D call. CDR1 SGHTA and CDR2 FQGNSA come from the germline V gene. Trimming took off 1 base at V and 7 bases at J, with 13 bases between the two ends. CDR3 length equals 15 residues. The CDR3 DNA reads as TGTGCCAGCAGCTTAGAAGGGCCCTTGGGTGAAAAACTGTTTTTT. It translates to CASSLEGPLGEKLFF.

The rearrangement uses TRBV5-4 and TRBJ2-7, with 8 positions matching TRBD1. The ends lost 5 bases at V and 1 base at J; junction bases unmatched: 5. The CDR3 has 14 residues. Germline-derived CDR1 and CDR2 are SGHNT and YYREEE (reference sequence). The CDR3: CASSWTGQSYEQYF. The DNA for the CDR3 is TGTGCCAGCAGTTGGACAGGGCAGTCCTACGAGCAGTACTTC.